The next 23 T cell receptor beta chains were all read from a single sample in a study of blood T cell repertoires in COVID-19. Produced via immunoSEQ multiplex PCR; TCRdb's table is partial and in-frame only. The sample holds about 80,000 clones, approximately 80% seen once. Sequences were obtained from peripheral blood. The receptor set was obtained from an elderly man with acute or convalescent COVID-19.

The genes are TRBV3-1 (or the pseudogene TRBV3-2) and TRBJ1-5; 8 positions agree with TRBD1. CDR3 size: 16 residues. V lost 3 bases to trimming and J lost 3 bases; unmatched junction nucleotides: 7. Germline values: CDR1 LGHDT, CDR2 YNNKEL (reference sequence). The CDR3 spells CASSHNSGGLNQPQHF. The CDR3, as DNA: TGTGCCAGCAGCCATAATTCAGGGGGCCTCAATCAGCCCCAGCATTTT.

V is TRBV4-1 and J is TRBJ2-3; TRBD2 agrees at 7 bases. The J segment lost 6 bases and the V segment lost 3 bases, leaving 12 bases of the junction unmatched. Germline CDR1 and CDR2: MGHRA and YSYEKL. The CDR3 is 16 amino acids. CDR3 DNA: TGCGCCAGCAGCCAGGAGCCGGGACTACGGGTCGATACGCAGTATTTT. This sequence encodes CASSQEPGLRVDTQYF.

The chain combines TRBV9 with TRBJ1-2; D not certain. Germline CDR1 is SGDLS and CDR2 is YYNGEE. V lost 4 bases and J 7 bases, leaving 17 bases between the germline ends. The length of the CDR3 is 14 residues. The CDR3 region is CASSPSGEVAGYTF. The CDR3 DNA reads as TGTGCCAGCAGCCCCTCTGGGGAGGTGGCTGGCTACACCTTC.

The V gene is TRBV5-1, the J gene TRBJ1-6; D gene ambiguous. The germline V gene has CDR1 SGHRS and CDR2 YFSETQ. V was cut by 2 bases and J by 3 bases, with 9 bases left in between. The CDR3 covers 15 residues. The CDR3 protein is CASSFGTSYNSPLHF. The CDR3 coding sequence is TGCGCCAGCAGCTTTGGCACAAGCTATAATTCACCCCTCCACTTT.

This clone came up once. This chain links TRBV5-6 with TRBJ2-7; D is unresolved. The V gene lost 1 base and the J gene lost 4 bases, with 15 bases spanning the gap. The V gene's germline CDR1 is SGHDT and CDR2 YYEEEE. The CDR3 loop spans 15 amino acids. CDR3 sequence: CASSLREARVYEQYF. The CDR3 bases are TGTGCCAGCAGCTTGCGAGAGGCTCGGGTTTACGAGCAGTACTTC.

The gene calls are TRBV7-3 and TRBJ2-5; 11 bases align to TRBD2. Trimming removed 5 bases from V and 2 bases from J; junction bases left unmatched: 1. Per the germline V gene, CDR1 is SGHTA and CDR2 is FQGTGA. The CDR3 contains 14 residues. The CDR3 loop is CASSPSGGQETQYF. The CDR3, as DNA: TGTGCCAGCAGCCCTAGCGGGGGGCAAGAGACCCAGTACTTC.

V gene TRBV9 combines with J gene TRBJ2-1, with 9 bases that match TRBD2. This CDR3 has 14 residues. With 4 bases clipped from V and 5 bases from J, the junction kept 4 bases outside the gene matches. In germline, CDR1 is SGDLS, CDR2 YYNGEE. The CDR3 nucleotides are TGTGCCAGCAGCCCCGGGACTAGCCACAATGAGCAGTTCTTC. Translated, it gives CASSPGTSHNEQFF. Variable domain in full (rest from reference TRBV9 and TRBJ2-1): DSGVTQTPKHLITATGQRVTLRCSPRSGDLSVYWYQQSLDQGLQFLIQYYNGEERAKGNILERFSAQQFPDLHSELNLSSLELGDSALYFCASSPGTSHNEQFFGPGTRLTVL.

The V call is TRBV10-3, the J call TRBJ2-5; tentative D call: TRBD2 (6 bases). The CDR3 has 14 residues. Trimming removed 2 bases at V and 0 bases at J, with 7 bases between. The V gene's germline CDR1 is ENHRY and CDR2 SYGVKD. As DNA, the CDR3 is TGTGCCATCAGTGAGGGGGGGTACCAAGAGACCCAGTACTTC. Its translation is CAISEGGYQETQYF.

This clone was seen only once. This chain links TRBV12-5 with TRBJ1-1; perhaps TRBD1 as D (5 bases). V lost 4 bases, J lost 0 bases, and 9 bases lay in between. The length of the CDR3 is 14 residues. Per germline, CDR1 LGHNT and CDR2 FRNRAP. CDR3 sequence: CASGSGLMNTEAFF. The DNA of the CDR3 is TGTGCTAGTGGTTCGGGACTGATGAACACTGAAGCTTTCTTT.

This clone has only a few counts. This chain uses TRBV2 with TRBJ2-5; 11 nucleotides match TRBD2. This CDR3 has 14 residues. The J segment lost 6 bases and the V segment lost 6 bases, leaving 6 bases of the junction unmatched. The V gene's germline CDR1 is SNHLY and CDR2 FYNNEI. This CDR3 reads CASRIAGGMQTQYF. CDR3 bases: TGTGCCAGCAGAATAGCGGGGGGGATGCAGACCCAGTACTTC.

This clone showed up just once. The chain has TRBV5-1 and TRBJ1-2; 7 bases map to TRBD1. Germline trimming cut 4 bases from V and 4 bases from J; bases unmatched to any gene: 13. The CDR3 is 16 residues long. Germline V gene lookup returns CDR1 SGHRS and CDR2 YFSETQ. CDR3 sequence (DNA): TGCGCCAGCAGCACGGGACAGCCCCCCGCCGGCTATGGCTACACCTTC. It is translated as CASSTGQPPAGYGYTF.

The chain has TRBV29-1 and TRBJ1-2, with no clear D. Trimming removed 3 bases from V and 2 bases from J, with 13 bases in between. This CDR3 spans 14 amino acids. Germline loops: CDR1 SQVTM, CDR2 ANQGSEA. The CDR3 sequence is CSVDYLEKNYGYTF. Written as DNA, the CDR3 is TGCAGCGTTGATTATTTAGAAAAAAACTATGGCTACACCTTC.

The rearrangement uses TRBV29-1 and TRBJ2-5, with 12 bases matching TRBD2. Germline values: CDR1 SQVTM, CDR2 ANQGSEA. The V and J ends lost 3 bases and 2 bases, in that order; junction bases with no gene match: 1. The length of the CDR3 is 14 residues. As DNA, the CDR3 is TGCAGCGTTGACGGACTAGCGGGGCAAGAGACCCAGTACTTC. Translation: CSVDGLAGQETQYF.

This rearrangement joins TRBV15 to TRBJ2-1, with a tentative D call TRBD2 (6 bases). V gave up 2 bases and J gave up 0 bases, with 11 bases separating them. The V gene's germline CDR1 is LNHNV and CDR2 YYDKDF (reference sequence). The CDR3 has 16 residues. The CDR3 loop is CATSRLGLTSYNEQFF. In DNA form, the CDR3 reads TGTGCCACCAGCAGACTGGGACTGACCTCCTACAATGAGCAGTTCTTC.

This clone came up a few times. The rearrangement joins TRBV30 to TRBJ1-2, with 7 bases fitting TRBD1. Germline CDR1 reads GTSNPN; CDR2 reads SVGIG (reference sequence). The CDR3 runs to 10 residues. Unmatched junction bases numbered 2, after V lost 7 bases and J lost 6 bases. DNA of the CDR3: TGTGCCTTACAGGGGAATGGCTACACCTTC. Its protein is CALQGNGYTF.

This chain links TRBV6-5 with TRBJ1-2; D is unclear. The CDR3 sequence is 14 residues long. The germline V and J ends were trimmed by 6 bases and 2 bases, with 13 bases remaining between them. Germline CDR1 and CDR2: MNHEY and SVGAGI. Written as DNA, the CDR3 is TGTGCCAGCAGGGCCCCGACGGGGAACTATGGCTACACCTTC. Encoded protein: CASRAPTGNYGYTF.

The V call is TRBV5-4, the J call TRBJ2-2; D call uncertain. V lost 0 bases and J lost 0, with 9 bases in between. The CDR3 has 16 residues. The germline V gene has CDR1 SGHNT and CDR2 YYREEE (reference sequence). CDR3 loop: CASSLGANANTGELFF. CDR3 bases: TGTGCCAGCAGCTTGGGAGCGAACGCGAACACCGGGGAGCTGTTTTTT. The variable domain in full, completed from reference TRBV5-4 and TRBJ2-2, reads ETGVTQSPTHLIKTRGQQVTLRCSSQSGHNTVSWYQQALGQGPQFIFQYYREEENGRGNFPPRFSGLQFPNYSSELNVNALELDDSALYLCASSLGANANTGELFFGEGSRLTVL.

The chain carries TRBV7-3 and TRBJ1-2; 7 bases align to TRBD1. The V and J ends lost 5 bases and 5 bases, in that order; junction bases with no gene match: 14. CDR1 and CDR2 (germline): SGHTA, FQGTGA. The CDR3 has 16 residues. The DNA of the CDR3 is TGTGCCAGCAGCCTCGACAGGGAAGTTTTGGGGTATGGCTACACCTTC. This gives the protein CASSLDREVLGYGYTF.

This clone was detected once. This chain joins TRBV7-8 and TRBJ1-1, with 8 bases lining up with TRBD1. V lost 2 bases, J lost 0 bases, and 11 bases stayed unmatched. The CDR3 is 18 residues long. Per germline, CDR1 SGHVS and CDR2 FQNEAQ. The CDR3 reads CASSLLPGQGRMNTEAFF. In nucleotides, the CDR3 is TGTGCCAGCAGCTTATTACCTGGACAGGGTAGGATGAACACTGAAGCTTTCTTT.

The chain employs TRBV7-3 and TRBJ2-1; 10 nucleotides match TRBD2. In germline, CDR1 is SGHTA, CDR2 FQGTGA. CDR3 length: 20 residues. With 1 base clipped from V and 0 bases from J, the junction kept 12 bases outside the gene matches. The DNA of the CDR3 is TGTGCCAGCAGCTTAATGTCTAGCGGGGGAGTCACTAGCTCCTACAATGAGCAGTTCTTC. Its translation is CASSLMSSGGVTSSYNEQFF.

This clone has just one count. V usage is TRBV7-9 and J usage is TRBJ2-3; tentatively, D is TRBD2 (5 bases). Deletions cut 5 bases from V and 5 bases from J, with 20 bases between. There are 16 residues in the CDR3. Per the germline V gene, CDR1 is SEHNR and CDR2 is FQNEAQ (reference sequence). CDR3 sequence: CASSTSPASGKDTQYF. The CDR3 bases are TGTGCCAGCAGCACCTCACCAGCCAGCGGAAAAGATACGCAGTATTTT. The variable domain in full, completed from reference TRBV7-9 and TRBJ2-3, reads DTGVSQNPRHKITKRGQNVTFRCDPISEHNRLYWYRQTLGQGPEFLTYFQNEAQLEKSRLLSDRFSAERPKGSFSTLEIQRTEQGDSAMYLCASSTSPASGKDTQYFGPGTRLTVL.

The V and J genes are TRBV19 and TRBJ1-6; D not certain. Germline values: CDR1 LNHDA, CDR2 SQIVND (reference sequence). V was shortened by 0 bases and J by 10 bases, with 13 bases between the two germline ends. The length of the CDR3 is 15 residues. The CDR3 sequence is CASSIDPAQRSPLHF. The CDR3 nucleotides read TGTGCCAGTAGTATAGATCCCGCCCAGAGGTCACCCCTCCACTTT.

The chain recombines TRBV5-1 with TRBJ2-5; 8 nucleotides match TRBD2. CDR1 is SGHRS and CDR2 is YFSETQ in the germline V gene. V was clipped by 0 bases and J by 1 base; unmatched bases: 5. The CDR3 contains 16 residues. This CDR3 is CASSLVQRGPQETQYF. The CDR3 DNA reads as TGCGCCAGCAGCTTGGTGCAGCGGGGGCCCCAAGAGACCCAGTACTTC.